This section outlines one T cell receptor beta chain sequence together with its context. Germline trimming cut 4 bases from V and 6 bases from J; bases unmatched to any gene: 3. The CDR3 sequence is 14 residues long. Germline loops: CDR1 SGHTA, CDR2 FQGTGA. This record belongs to a study of blood T cell repertoires in COVID-19. About the study: COVID-19 samples from acute and convalescent phases originated in the United States, Italy and Spain.

Per the original data handling: Quantification of nucleated cells was approximated via reference gene primer amplification. Clones were read by immunoSEQ multiplex PCR, and TCRdb kept only the in-frame ones, dropping some. V and J calls and clone size come straight from that table; D and trimming were deduced from the DNA. The sample holds about 180,000 clones, 75% to 90% seen once. Membership in each cohort depended on participant-reported clinical history. Before being deemed recovered, Cohort 3 donors had two negative PCRs, clearance, or symptom resolution. The origin of this receptor is a man between 35 and 55 years old who had recovered from COVID-19. The rearrangement joins TRBV7-3 to TRBJ1-6; 7 bases map to TRBD1. The sample consisted of PBMCs or T cells enriched from blood (not recorded which). The DNA for the CDR3 is TGTGCCAGCAGCTCACAGGGGTTTAATTCACCCCTCCACTTT. Amino acids: CASSSQGFNSPLHF. The variable domain in full, completed from reference TRBV7-3 and TRBJ1-6, reads GAGVSQTPSNKVTEKGKYVELRCDPISGHTALYWYRQSLGQGPEFLIYFQGTGAADDSGLPNDRFFAVRPEGSVSTLKIQRTERGDSAVYLCASSSQGFNSPLHFGNGTRLTVT.